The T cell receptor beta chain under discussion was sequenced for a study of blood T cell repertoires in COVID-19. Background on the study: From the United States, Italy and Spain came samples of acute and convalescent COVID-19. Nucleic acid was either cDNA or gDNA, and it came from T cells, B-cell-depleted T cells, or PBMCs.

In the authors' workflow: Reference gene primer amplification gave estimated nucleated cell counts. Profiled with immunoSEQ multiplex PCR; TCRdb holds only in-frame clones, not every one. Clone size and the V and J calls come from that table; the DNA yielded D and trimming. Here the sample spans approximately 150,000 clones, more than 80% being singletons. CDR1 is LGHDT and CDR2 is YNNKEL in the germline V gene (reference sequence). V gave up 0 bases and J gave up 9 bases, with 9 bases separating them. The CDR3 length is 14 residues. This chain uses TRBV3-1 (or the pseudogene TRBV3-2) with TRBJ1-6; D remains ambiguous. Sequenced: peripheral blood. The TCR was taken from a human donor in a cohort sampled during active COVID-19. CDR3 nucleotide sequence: TGTGCCAGCAGCCAAGATCCGGGGATTTCACCCCTCCACTTT. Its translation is CASSQDPGISPLHF.